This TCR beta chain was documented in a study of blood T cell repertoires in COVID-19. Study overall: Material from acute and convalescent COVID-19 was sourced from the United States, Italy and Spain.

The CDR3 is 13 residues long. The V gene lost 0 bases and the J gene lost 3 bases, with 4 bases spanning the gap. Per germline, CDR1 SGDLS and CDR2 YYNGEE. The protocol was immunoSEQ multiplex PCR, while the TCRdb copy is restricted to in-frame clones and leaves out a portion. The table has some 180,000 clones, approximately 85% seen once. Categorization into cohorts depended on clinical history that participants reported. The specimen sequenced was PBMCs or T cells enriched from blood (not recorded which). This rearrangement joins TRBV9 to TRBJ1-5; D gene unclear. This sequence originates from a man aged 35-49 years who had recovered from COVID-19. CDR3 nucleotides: TGTGCCAGCAGCGTAGATCACAATCAGCCCCAGCATTTT. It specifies CASSVDHNQPQHF.